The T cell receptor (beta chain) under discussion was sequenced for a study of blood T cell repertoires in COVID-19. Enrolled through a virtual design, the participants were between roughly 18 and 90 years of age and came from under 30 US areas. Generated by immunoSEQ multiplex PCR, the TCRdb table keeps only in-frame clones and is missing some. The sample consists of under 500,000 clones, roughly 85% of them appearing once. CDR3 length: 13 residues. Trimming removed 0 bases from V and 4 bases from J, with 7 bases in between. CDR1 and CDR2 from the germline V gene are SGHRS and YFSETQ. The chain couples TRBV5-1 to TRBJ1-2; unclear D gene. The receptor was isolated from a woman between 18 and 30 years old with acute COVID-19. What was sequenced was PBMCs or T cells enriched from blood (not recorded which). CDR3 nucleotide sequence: TGCGCCAGCAGCTTGGCAGGTTCCTATGGCTACACCTTC. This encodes CASSLAGSYGYTF.